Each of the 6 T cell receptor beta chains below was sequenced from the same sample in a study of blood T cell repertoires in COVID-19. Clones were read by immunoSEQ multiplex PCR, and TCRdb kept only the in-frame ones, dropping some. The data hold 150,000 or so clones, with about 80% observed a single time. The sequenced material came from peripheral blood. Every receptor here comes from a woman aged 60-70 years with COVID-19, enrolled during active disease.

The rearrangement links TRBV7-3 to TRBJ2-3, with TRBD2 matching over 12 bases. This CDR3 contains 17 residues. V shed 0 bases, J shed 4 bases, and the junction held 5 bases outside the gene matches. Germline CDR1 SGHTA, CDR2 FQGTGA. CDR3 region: CASSLTLAGGRADTQYF. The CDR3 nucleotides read TGTGCCAGCAGCTTAACACTAGCGGGAGGAAGGGCAGATACGCAGTATTTT.

The CDR3 is CASSSKTEYSNQPQHF. As DNA, the CDR3 is TGTGCCAGCTCATCTAAGACAGAGTATAGCAATCAGCCCCAGCATTTT. This chain joins TRBV18 and TRBJ1-5; weak D call: TRBD1 (5 bases). CDR3 length: 16 amino acids. With 5 bases removed from V and 0 bases from J, the gap between germline ends came to 14 bases. Germline V CDR1 and CDR2: KGHSH, LQKENI.

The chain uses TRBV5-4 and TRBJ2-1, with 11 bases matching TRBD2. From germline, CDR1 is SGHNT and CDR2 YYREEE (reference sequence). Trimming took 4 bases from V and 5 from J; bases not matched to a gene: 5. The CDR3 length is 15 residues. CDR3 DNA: TGTGCCAGCAGCCTAGCGGGAGGCAGGGACAATGAGCAGTTCTTC. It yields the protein CASSLAGGRDNEQFF.

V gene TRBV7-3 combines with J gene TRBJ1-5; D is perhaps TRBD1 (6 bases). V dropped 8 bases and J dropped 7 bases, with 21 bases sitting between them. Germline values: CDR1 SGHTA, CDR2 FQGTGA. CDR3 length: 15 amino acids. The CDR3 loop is CASAPIGGARQPQHF. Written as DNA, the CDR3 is TGTGCCAGCGCCCCTATCGGGGGGGCCAGGCAGCCCCAGCATTTT.

The CDR3 reads CATSEPGTSGTQYF. DNA of the CDR3: TGTGCCACCAGTGAGCCTGGGACTTCAGGTACGCAGTATTTT. The genes are TRBV24-1 and TRBJ2-3; weak D call: TRBD2 (6 bases). V was pared by 4 bases and J by 8 bases, with 15 bases between. Germline V lookup: CDR1 KGHDR, CDR2 SFDVKD. The CDR3 length is 14 residues.

In DNA form, the CDR3 reads TGTGCCAGTAGTAAAGGGACTTCGAGCTCCTACGAGCAGTACTTC. It translates to CASSKGTSSSYEQYF. The genes are TRBV19 and TRBJ2-7; D possibly corresponds to TRBD2 (6 bases). The CDR3 length is 15 residues. The V end was cut by 4 bases, the J end by 0 bases, with 13 bases between. The V gene's germline CDR1 is LNHDA and CDR2 SQIVND (reference sequence).